This T cell receptor beta chain was recovered during a study of cytomegalovirus exposure and HLA in healthy donors (TCRdb year 2017). For context, the study as a whole: An earlier analysis of 587 of the donors reported about 300 Gb of sequence data and roughly 120 million unique TCR beta sequences obtained from around 170 million T cells. An early release that covered roughly 600 HLA-typed donors contained around 330 gigabases of sequencing data and tens of millions of unique TCR sequences. The genetic ancestry cluster associated with self-reported Caucasian donors included around 76% of the approximately 410 genotyped donors. The aim of the study was to test whether cataloging public T cell receptors could identify signatures of past pathogen exposure. Using immunosequencing, the study profiled T cell repertoires from around 670 subjects and related those repertoires to cytomegalovirus serostatus. In addition to the first cohort of approximately 650 subjects, a separate validation cohort of 100 to 150 different subjects was used. The study combined high-throughput TCR immunosequencing, statistical association of individual TCRs with disease status, and machine learning to predict cytomegalovirus infection status. In a later analysis, previously published TCR beta repertoires from 670 or so donors were re-analyzed and high-resolution HLA genotyping was added so that TCR occurrence patterns could be studied. In the later analysis, no new phenotypic data were used to find candidate immune exposures; instead, reliance was placed on TCR beta sequences and their occurrence across donors. An earlier analysis of 587 of the donors used high-throughput TCR beta sequencing to judge whether each TCR beta V gene segment behaved as functional or pseudogenic. Donor age, sex, ethnicity and CMV serostatus were collected together with the repertoire data. Genome-wide SNP genotypes for about 65% of the roughly 700 donors were used in a later genetic analysis, which treated that subset as a discovery cohort. All discovery cohort repertoires had been generated on a single sequencing platform. HLA typing included class I and class II loci at four-digit resolution. The number of typed donors differed by locus: roughly 629-640 for A, B, C, DRB1 and DQB1; some 540 for DQA1; 606 for DPA1; and approximately 450 for DPB1. Because of strong linkage in the cohort, five DR-DQ haplotypes were treated as single units for association and clustering. Among some 400 genotyped donors of the cohort, an average of approximately 240,000 unique TCR beta nucleotide sequences was sequenced per donor, of which about 18% were non-productive. Overall study outcomes, separate from this receptor: The authors suggested that the approach could potentially be extended to other disease states and immunological phenotypes. A further reported finding was that TCR beta sequences accurately predicted the HLA-A and HLA-B alleles for most subjects in the first cohort. A later analysis associated 17,000 or so TCR beta sequences with specific HLA alleles at a false discovery rate of 0.05. For the cohort, immune exposure information was limited to CMV serostatus. A later analysis found that most CMV-associated TCR beta chains appeared HLA-restricted, with HLA associations seemingly driven largely by CMV exposure. In vitro tests confirmed that a few of the cytomegalovirus-associated TCR beta chains recognize cytomegalovirus antigens. The classifier was reported to diagnose cytomegalovirus status with high specificity and sensitivity in both the original and validation cohorts. In a later analysis, TCR association rates were found to vary across HLA loci, with the most associated TCRs seen for DRB1 alleles and the fewest for HLA-C alleles. In the study, 150 to 200 TCR beta chains were listed as associated with cytomegalovirus. Assigning TCR associations to individual alleles was difficult when HLA alleles, especially DR and DQ, strongly co-occurred. A later analysis reported that several top co-occurrence clusters appeared linked to parvovirus B19, influenza, CMV and Epstein-Barr virus. Roughly uniform sequencing depth across donors was assumed in presence/absence analyses, although this assumption may not hold. While some public TCRs were present in many individuals, most TCR sequences turned up only very rarely across donors. An earlier analysis of 450 to 750 of the donors showed that most TCR beta V segments appeared in productive rearrangements either about 90% or about 30% of the time, which broadly matched IMGT annotations. Correlated functional status among segregating V segments might reflect linkage disequilibrium, but an unknown experimental factor could not be ruled out. A cluster of highly shared sequence variants was judged likely to represent a technical artifact of the sequencing pipeline. A later genetic analysis reported fewer N-insertions in productive TCRs among donors in an Asian-associated ancestry cluster than the roughly 700-donor mean. Because counts were too low, roughly 17 rarely observed V segments, including chromosome 9 orphons, were left out of the earlier analysis of about 620 of the donors. In this cohort, only TCR beta chains were sequenced, and detectable features were limited by the absence of alpha or paired-chain data. In a later genetic analysis, a missense DCLRE1C variant was associated with V-gene and J-gene trimming of TCR beta chains, and the association was replicated in an independent cohort. HLA typing was unavailable for some donors at each locus, so association tests used only the typed subset. Some IMGT-functional V segments, including TRBV6-2 and TRBV6-3, could not be distinguished by the 87-base-pair reads and were therefore excluded. In a later analysis, HLA-associated TCR beta chains showed more clonal expansion and lower generation probabilities than non-associated chains that were equally common.

Library creation used the immunoSEQ multiplex PCR assay. The multiplex PCR relied on a mix of 60 forward primers for TCR Vbeta segments and 13 reverse primers for TCR Jbeta segments. Amplification of the CDR3 region of rearranged TCR beta genes was performed with a multiplex PCR assay on genomic DNA. The amplified TCR beta libraries were sequenced on the Illumina HiSeq System as 87-base-pair reads. Regarding the original processing steps: In a later analysis, about 80 million unique TCR beta chains were counted across the approximately 640 repertoires, and roughly 10 million of these chains were shared by at least two donors. Raw reads were error-corrected and collapsed into unique sequences with a nearest-neighbor algorithm that merged closely related sequences to remove PCR and sequencing errors. CDR3 sequences were aligned to IMGT reference sequences to assign V, D and J gene segments. For a sequence to be retained, at least a six-nucleotide match to both a V gene segment and a J gene segment was required. A rearrangement counted as productive if the CDR3 had no stop codons and remained in frame with V and J, and every other rearrangement counted as non-productive. Following IMGT convention, CDR3 was defined as the stretch from the second conserved V-encoded cysteine to the conserved J-encoded phenylalanine. The earlier analysis of roughly 590 of the donors excluded any sequence lacking an unambiguous match to a single V gene segment. In an earlier analysis of roughly 600 of the donors, a V segment was called functional when productive rearrangements were above 56.7%, and segregating when the standard deviation between donors exceeded 5%. A statistical classification framework was built for diagnosing cytomegalovirus status from the catalog of TCR beta chain sequences. A later analysis assigned V and J genes by comparing TCR nucleotide sequences with IMGT/GENE-DB human TR gene sequences. A later analysis assigned CDR3 sequences and most-parsimonious VDJ recombination scenarios with the TCRdist pipeline. A later analysis defined each TCR beta chain by its CDR3 amino acid sequence plus V-gene family, and excluded reads lacking a unique V-gene family. As a way to deal with suspected cross-contamination and a sequencing artifact, a later analysis dropped approximately 570 nucleotide sequences that were highly shared and had low generation probability. In a later analysis, a clonal expansion index was calculated for each public chain from normalized within-repertoire ranks of inferred template counts. In a later analysis, generation probabilities were computed using a VDJ recombination model fitted to out-of-frame rearrangements, and the results were checked against IGoR. Hypergeometric tests were used in a later analysis to score TCR-TCR, TCR-HLA and TCR-CMV co-occurrence, with a repertoire-size bias correction applied to the TCR pairs. A later analysis estimated false discovery rates by permuting HLA or CMV assignments 20 times. A later analysis grouped co-occurring TCRs with DBSCAN, adding TCRdist sequence similarity when clustering within HLA-allele-positive subsets. For co-occurrence clustering, repertoires with fewer than 30,000 or more than 120,000 public chains were excluded, along with about five repertoires with anomalous nucleotide sharing. Entries here come from immuneACCESS through TCRdb and include only in-frame sequences with V and J called. Some clones fail to appear in such tables; in the studies checked, an unresolved V gene covers under half of the shortfall, and the cause of the remainder is unknown. The DNA gave D and trimming, while V, J and clone size come from that table. The sample includes 140,000 to 150,000 clones, with 75% to 80% observed a single time. Together, the top ten hold roughly 3.1% of the sample.

V loses 0 bases, J loses 10 bases, and the germline ends lie 13 bases apart. The CDR3 covers 14 residues, taking in both the cysteine and the phenylalanine. Kept here is only the CDR3 DNA, which spans 42 bases and is read in frame from base 1. The germline V gene (reference sequence) yields SGHAT for CDR1 and FQDESV for CDR2. On this clone: Its antigen remains undetermined. No base quality values were provided; no much bigger clone lies one nucleotide off.

In total, 666 healthy bone marrow donors made up the cohort. Cohort members were all nominally healthy when sampled, although unrecorded immune exposures were likely present. The donor was CMV seropositive and belonged to the group of a few hundred seropositive cohort members. Each donor provided a peripheral blood sample, and peripheral blood mononuclear cells were used for TCR beta sequencing. The Qiagen DNeasy Blood Extraction Kit was used to extract genomic DNA from the blood cell samples. The material sequenced was PBMCs. This TCR came from a man aged 35 to 55 in good health and CMV-seropositive. The sequence is built from TRBV11-1 and TRBJ2-1; TRBD2 could be the D gene, as 6 bases match. The CDR3 amino acid sequence is: CASSLAGGFGEQFF. The sequenced DNA is TGTGCCAGCAGCTTAGCGGGAGGATTCGGAGAGCAGTTCTTC.